This T cell receptor (beta chain) was captured in a study of response to subunit inactivated influenza vaccine. Study results and limitations: Only a handful of new T cells, the authors suggested, are recruited with each seasonal influenza vaccination.

Comment on this clonotype: Its specificity is unknown.

This CDR3 contains 16 residues. The germline V and J ends were trimmed by 4 bases and 0 bases, with 13 bases remaining between them. Looked up from germline, CDR1 is SNHLY and CDR2 is FYNNEI. MiXCR, applied by TCRdb to the RT-PCR reads, yields one record per CDR3 protein. The data show under 200,000 distinct CDR3 sequences, about 10% seen once. The sequencing here drew on CD8+ T cells sorted from PBMCs, taken roughly 24 months after vaccination. This TCR was recovered from a man between 50 and 75 years old who received an inactivated influenza vaccine. The gene calls are TRBV2 and TRBJ2-1; tentative D call: TRBD2 (5 bases). The CDR3 region has the DNA TGTGCCAGCAGTGTCTCGGGATATTTCTCCTACAATGAGCAGTTCTTC. Amino acid sequence: CASSVSGYFSYNEQFF.